This T cell receptor (beta chain) derives from a study of CD8+CD57+ T cells in acquired aplastic anemia. After removal of 4 bases from V and 4 bases from J, the junction contained 14 bases not matched to a gene. This CDR3 has 17 amino acids. It was genomic DNA that served as the template for profiling TCR beta VDJ and CDR3. TCRdb called the reads again in MiXCR, with one record for every CDR3 protein. The sample gives 200,000 to 250,000 distinct CDR3 sequences, around 63% of which show up once; around 32% is in the top ten. V gene TRBV12-3 or TRBV12-4 combines with J gene TRBJ1-2; 8 bases align to TRBD1. The origin of this receptor is a human donor in good health. Sequenced: sorted CD4+, CD8+, or CD8+CD57+ T cells (not recorded which) from PBMCs. CDR3 coding DNA: TGTGCCAGCAGTTCTGGGACCAGGGGGCGAAAAGGCTATGGCTACACCTTC. It is translated as CASSSGTRGRKGYGYTF.